This T cell receptor (beta chain) emerged from a study of blood T cell repertoires in COVID-19. Study-level information: Sites in the United States, Italy and Spain provided acute and convalescent COVID-19 samples.

Sequencing used immunoSEQ multiplex PCR; TCRdb keeps in-frame clones, though not all of them. The sample carries 100,000 to 150,000 clones, about 80% recorded once. The receptor's source is a woman aged 45 to 65 with acute or convalescent COVID-19. Material: peripheral blood.

CDR3 sequence reads: CASSVELAGRSNEQFF. CDR3 coding DNA: TGTGCCAGCAGCGTAGAACTGGCGGGAAGGAGCAATGAGCAGTTCTTC. The rearrangement links TRBV9 to TRBJ2-1; weak D call: TRBD2 (6 bases). From germline, CDR1 is SGDLS and CDR2 YYNGEE. V lost 0 bases to trimming and J lost 6 bases, with 16 bases between them. This CDR3 is built from 16 residues.